The present entry profiles one T cell receptor beta chain with its context. These data come from a study of blood T cell repertoires in COVID-19. Looking at the study overall: COVID-19 samples, acute and convalescent, were from the United States, Italy and Spain.

This table comes from immunoSEQ multiplex PCR, and its TCRdb copy is limited to in-frame clones, with some not included. There are about 150,000 clones in the sample; about 87% occur only once, and 8% to 11% lies in the top ten. CDR1 and CDR2 (germline): LNHNV, YYDKDF (reference sequence). V lost 5 bases to trimming and J lost 4 bases, with 12 bases between them. This CDR3 is built from 14 residues. Sequencing used peripheral blood. The chain combines TRBV15 with TRBJ2-1; D might be TRBD1 (6 bases). This clonotype was sampled from a man in his sixties with active or convalescent COVID-19. The CDR3 spells CATSWDTRYNEQFF. In DNA form, the CDR3 reads TGTGCCACCAGCTGGGACACTAGATACAATGAGCAGTTCTTC.